The 6 T cell receptor beta chains listed next were all sequenced from one sample in a study of T cell changes during pregnancy in multiple sclerosis. Data came from immunoSEQ multiplex PCR; TCRdb stores just in-frame clones and leaves some out. This repertoire shows tens of thousands of clones, more than 85% found once; its top ten account for 1.6%. The sequenced sample was peripheral blood, obtained in the first trimester of pregnancy. The receptor source for this set is a female donor in good health, enrolled as a control in a pregnancy study.

V gene TRBV29-1 combines with J gene TRBJ2-7, with D possibly TRBD2 on 6 matching bases. Germline assignment: CDR1 SQVTM and CDR2 ANQGSEA. V lost 1 base to trimming and J lost 5 bases, with 15 bases between them. The CDR3 loop spans 14 amino acids. The CDR3 is CSVEGRDGDHEQYF. CDR3 coding DNA: TGCAGCGTTGAAGGGCGGGATGGGGATCACGAGCAGTACTTC.

The genes are TRBV18 and TRBJ2-6, with 11 bases that match TRBD2. Germline loops: CDR1 KGHSH, CDR2 LQKENI. J gave up 0 bases and V 3 bases, and 7 bases lay outside the gene matches. This CDR3 contains 19 residues. CDR3 DNA sequence: TGTGCCAGCTCACCGTCGACTAGCGGGACACTCTCTGGGGCCAACGTCCTGACTTTC. Protein sequence: CASSPSTSGTLSGANVLTF.

In this sample, this clone turned up once. The chain couples TRBV2 to TRBJ2-3; 10 bases match TRBD1. CDR1 SNHLY and CDR2 FYNNEI come from the germline V gene. With 10 bases clipped from V and 8 bases from J, the junction kept 9 bases outside the gene matches. CDR3 length: 13 amino acids. For the CDR3, the DNA is TGTGCCACCCGACAGGGGGCCCAGGGTACGCAGTATTTT. This gives the protein CATRQGAQGTQYF.

This clone has a single count. This sample also contains other DNA sequences that code for the same CDR3. This rearrangement joins TRBV6-4 to TRBJ2-3, with 7 bases matching TRBD1. The CDR3 sequence is 14 residues long. The germline V gene has CDR1 MRHNA and CDR2 SNTAGT. V was clipped by 2 bases and J by 4 bases; unmatched bases: 3. CDR3 loop: CASSDGQGADTQYF. As DNA, the CDR3 is TGTGCCAGCAGTGACGGGCAGGGGGCAGATACGCAGTATTTT.

The rearrangement links TRBV5-6 to TRBJ1-5, with 9 bases that match TRBD1. J was trimmed by 1 base and V by 0 bases; bases with no gene match: 11. In germline, CDR1 is SGHDT, CDR2 YYEEEE. The CDR3 covers 19 residues. The CDR3 loop is CASSLGGDREVSSNQPQHF. The CDR3 nucleotides read TGTGCCAGCAGCTTGGGGGGGGACAGGGAGGTATCCAGCAATCAGCCCCAGCATTTT.

This chain uses TRBV6-1 with TRBJ1-2; D is perhaps TRBD1 (6 bases). The V and J ends lost 10 bases and 0 bases respectively, with 15 bases between them. Germline lookup yields CDR1 MNHNS and CDR2 SASEGT. This CDR3 comprises 14 residues. CDR3 sequence (DNA): TGTGCCACCAGACAGGAACGAGCTAACTATGGCTACACCTTC. This encodes CATRQERANYGYTF.